Given below is one T cell receptor beta chain in context. Germline V gives CDR1 MDHEN, CDR2 SYDVKM. V dropped 6 bases and J dropped 10 bases, with 13 bases sitting between them. This CDR3 spans 12 amino acids. These data belong to a study of cytomegalovirus exposure and HLA in healthy donors. The PCR employed 60 Vbeta primers together with 13 Jbeta primers. Libraries were prepared by immunoSEQ multiplex PCR; TCRdb keeps only in-frame clonotypes and omits some of them. This table holds 100,000 to 150,000 clones, over 70% found once. The specimen was PBMCs. This TCR derives from a middle-aged woman in good health and CMV-seronegative. This sequence joins TRBV28 and TRBJ2-1, with D possibly being TRBD1 (6 bases). CDR3 bases: TGTGCCAGCAGGAGACAGGTCGGGGAGCAGTTCTTC. This encodes CASRRQVGEQFF.